Listed here are 15 T cell receptor beta chains from one sample, sequenced in a study of T cells in Graves' hyperthyroidism and ophthalmopathy (dated by TCRdb to the late 2010s). The receptor library was made with multiplex PCR. Sequencing was performed on an Illumina HiSeq 2000. TCR beta CDR3 regions were amplified from RNA transcripts. For the first round of RT-PCR on the TCR CDR3, the HTBI primer set was used together with the Qiagen OneStep RT-PCR kit. The public reads were reanalyzed by TCRdb: fastp trimming at Q25, MiXCR alignment, in-frame beta chains only. Duplicate CDR3 protein sequences are folded into a single record with the most common DNA and genes. In this sample the table shows hundreds of thousands of distinct CDR3 sequences, 35% to 55% of which occur a single time. The biggest ten clones account for 8.2% of the sample. The sequenced sample consisted of peripheral blood or thyroid tissue (not recorded which). These receptors originate from a young woman with Graves' hyperthyroidism. Donor details come from another sample of the same person, matched by shared clones.

On this clonotype itself: A much larger clonotype is one base distant, so this may be a read error. The V call is TRBV9, the J call TRBJ1-4; D is possibly TRBD1 (5 bases). Germline loops: CDR1 SGDLS, CDR2 YYNGEE. V lost 4 bases and J 2 bases, leaving 12 bases between the germline ends. The CDR3 loop spans 15 amino acids. CDR3 nucleotide sequence: TGTGCCAGCAGCTCAGAGGGGTTCACTAATGAAAAACTGTTTTTT. This gives the protein CASSSEGFTNEKLFF.

As for this clonotype: One base away lies a much larger clone, so this may be a sequencing read error. The rearrangement links TRBV24-1 to TRBJ2-7, with D unresolved. Between the trimmed V and J ends, which lost 6 bases and 2 bases, there was a span of 7 bases. The CDR3 has 12 residues. Germline V gene sequence: CDR1 KGHDR, CDR2 SFDVKD. CDR3 sequence reads: CATSSAPYEQYF. The CDR3 coding sequence is TGTGCCACCAGTTCCGCGCCCTACGAGCAGTACTTC.

This clonotype came up many times. This chain connects TRBV24-1 to TRBJ2-5, with 11 bases that match TRBD2. Germline V CDR1 and CDR2: KGHDR, SFDVKD. This CDR3 has 18 amino acids. V shed 4 bases, J shed 3 bases, and the junction held 12 bases outside the gene matches. CDR3 DNA sequence: TGTGCCACCAGTGACGTCATAGCGGGAGGGAATGGAAAAGAGACCCAGTACTTC. As protein: CATSDVIAGGNGKETQYF.

This clonotype was seen more than once but under ten times. The J gene is TRBJ2-7, the V gene TRBV14; D unclear. The germline CDR1 and CDR2 sequences are SGHDN and FVKESK. The V end lost 5 bases, the J end lost 1 base, and 15 bases lay between the germline ends. This CDR3 region has 15 residues. CDR3 loop: CASSKIGTASYEQYF. The DNA of the CDR3 is TGTGCCAGCAGCAAGATCGGCACCGCATCCTACGAGCAGTACTTC.

Note on this clonotype: Since a much larger clone is just one base distant, this may be a read error. This rearrangement joins TRBV19 to TRBJ2-6, with a possible D match to TRBD1 (6 bases). The CDR3 has 16 amino acids. Trimming cost V 4 bases and J 2 bases, with 12 bases left between them. Germline CDR1 reads LNHDA; CDR2 reads SQIVND (reference sequence). CDR3 in amino acids: CASSTTGDPGANVLTF. DNA for the CDR3: TGTGCCAGTAGTACGACAGGAGACCCTGGGGCCAACGTCCTGACTTTC.

This clonotype appeared many times. This chain links TRBV15 with TRBJ1-2; D is unclear. This CDR3 is built from 13 residues. Germline-derived CDR1 and CDR2 are LNHNV and YYDKDF (reference sequence). V was pared by 0 bases and J by 5 bases, with 7 bases between. DNA for the CDR3: TGTGCCACCAGCAGAGATCTCGGATATGGCTACACCTTC. Its translation is CATSRDLGYGYTF.

This clonotype was found a few times. The chain links TRBV19 to TRBJ1-3, with 8 positions matching TRBD1. This CDR3 is 12 amino acids long. After removal of 9 bases from V and 6 bases from J, the junction contained 4 bases not matched to a gene. Per the germline V gene, CDR1 is LNHDA and CDR2 is SQIVND (reference sequence). CDR3 coding DNA: TGTGCCAGCGGACAGGGAGAAAACACCATATATTTT. Translated: CASGQGENTIYF.

This clonotype turned up a few times. The chain has TRBV7-9 and TRBJ2-5; D is ambiguous. Germline CDR1 SEHNR, CDR2 FQNEAQ (reference sequence). This CDR3 is 14 amino acids long. V was cut by 5 bases and J by 1 base, with 11 bases left in between. CDR3 nucleotides: TGTGCCAGCAGCAAAATGGCCGTCCAAGAGACCCAGTACTTC. Translating gives CASSKMAVQETQYF.

The CDR3 reads CASSPLKQALTGNTIYF. The CDR3 region has the DNA TGTGCCAGCTCACCCCTGAAACAGGCACTTACTGGAAACACCATATATTTT. The rearrangement joins TRBV6-2 or TRBV6-3 to TRBJ1-3; D might be TRBD1 (5 bases). With 8 bases removed from V and 2 bases from J, the gap between germline ends came to 22 bases. The germline V gene has CDR1 MNHEY and CDR2 SVGEGT. CDR3 length equals 17 residues.

This clonotype was counted ten times or more. The rearrangement uses TRBV7-8 and TRBJ1-2, with 10 nucleotides matching TRBD1. Germline-derived CDR1 and CDR2 are SGHVS and FQNEAQ. V dropped 3 bases and J dropped 8; count of bases not matched to a gene: 6. This CDR3 contains 14 residues. CDR3 DNA: TGTGCCAGCAGCTTCGACAGGGGGCTAGAAGGCTACACCTTC. Its protein is CASSFDRGLEGYTF.

To note about this clonotype: The junction and the germline gene differ at one end; a read error may be behind it. V and J are TRBV2 and TRBJ1-5, with D unresolved. The V gene's germline CDR1 is SNHLY and CDR2 FYNNEI. CDR3 size: 16 residues. CDR3 DNA: TGTGTCAGCAGTGATCTAGGTCTTCATAGCAATCAGCCCCAGCATTTT. This encodes CVSSDLGLHSNQPQHF.

Note on this clonotype: At one end, the junction sequence differs from germline, possibly due to a read error. J is TRBJ1-5 and V is TRBV10-2, with no clear D. Per the germline V gene, CDR1 is WSHSY and CDR2 is SAAADI. The CDR3 has 14 amino acids. The CDR3 sequence is CASSYSIWAWPQHF. DNA for the CDR3: TGTGCCAGCAGTTACTCGATTTGGGCTTGGCCCCAGCATTTT.

Only one count was recorded for this clonotype. The chain has TRBV7-9 and TRBJ1-1; the match to TRBD1 covers 7 bases. The CDR3 has 14 amino acids. Trimming at V came to 7 bases and at J to 0 bases, leaving 5 bases not matched to a gene. Looked up from germline, CDR1 is SEHNR and CDR2 is FQNEAQ (reference sequence). CDR3 coding DNA: TGTGCCAGCAACTTGGGACAGTTGAACACTGAAGCTTTCTTT. Amino acids: CASNLGQLNTEAFF.

The V gene is TRBV29-1, the J gene TRBJ1-5; 9 bases match TRBD1. The CDR3 covers 14 residues. The V and J ends lost 7 bases and 6 bases, in that order; junction bases with no gene match: 10. Germline CDR1 is SQVTM and CDR2 is ANQGSEA. The chain's CDR3 is CSARQGGSSQPQHF. The CDR3 DNA follows: TGCAGCGCTAGACAGGGGGGCAGTAGTCAGCCCCAGCATTTT. The full variable domain, in which reference TRBV29-1 and TRBJ1-5 provide the parts outside the CDR3, is SAVISQKPSRDICQRGTSLTIQCQVDSQVTMMFWYRQQPGQSLTLIATANQGSEATYESGFVIDKFPISRPNLTFSTLTVSNMSPEDSSIYLCSARQGGSSQPQHFGDGTRLSIL.

A remark on this clonotype: A much larger clone lies one base from this, so it may be a read error. The V call is TRBV2, the J call TRBJ2-7; 7 bases are shared with TRBD2. The V and J ends lost 3 bases and 10 bases, in that order; junction bases with no gene match: 9. Germline CDR1 SNHLY, CDR2 FYNNEI. CDR3 length: 13 amino acids. For the CDR3, the DNA is TGTGCCAGCAGTGAGCGGGAGCAAGAGGCCCAGTACTTC. Amino acids: CASSEREQEAQYF.